This T cell receptor (beta chain) was obtained from a study of regulatory T cells. Study-level findings and limits: Skewed V and J usage and few unique V-J pairs marked patient repertoires, most in Tregs. In CD3G-deficient patients, conventional CD4+ T cells were enriched for hydrophobic CDR3 residues at positions 6 and 7.

Note on this clone: Antigen unknown.

The PCR used 52 TRBV and 13 TRBJ primers. The protocol was immunoSEQ multiplex PCR, while the TCRdb copy is restricted to in-frame clones and leaves out a portion. Altogether tens of thousands of clones are present, over 75% being singletons, with the ten largest covering 2.4%. Regulatory (CD25-high CD127-low) and conventional (CD25-low CD127-high) CD4+ T cells were sorted separately. Germline lookup yields CDR1 SEHNR and CDR2 FQNEAQ (reference sequence). V was shortened by 5 bases and J by 6 bases, with 8 bases between the two germline ends. The CDR3 runs to 12 residues. This sequence joins TRBV7-9 and TRBJ2-1, with unresolved D. Input material: conventional CD4+ T cells sorted from blood. The sequence was collected from a person between 18 and 30 years old with CD3G deficiency. CDR3 residues: CASSRRSNEQFF. The CDR3 region has the DNA TGTGCCAGCAGCCGGCGCAGCAATGAGCAGTTCTTC.